The present TCR beta chain was sequenced within a study of graft-versus-host responses after intestinal transplantation. Turning to the study itself: Transplant recipients had multivisceral, liver-intestinal, or isolated intestinal grafts. Every recipient underwent anti-thymocyte globulin induction, then tacrolimus and steroids for around three years. Study-wide points: Analysis identified GvH clones in recipient marrow, with some appearing first in ileum or blood. There was an association between peak levels of circulating GvH clones and early post-transplant HvG declines.

Libraries were prepared by immunoSEQ multiplex PCR; TCRdb keeps only in-frame clonotypes and omits some of them. The sample lists about 16,000 clones; around 90% were seen once. A note on this clone: The antigen is unknown.

Germline V gives CDR1 SGHRS, CDR2 YFSETQ. The V and J ends lost 4 bases and 1 base, in that order; junction bases with no gene match: 4. CDR3 length: 15 amino acids. The chain has TRBV5-1 and TRBJ2-7; 11 positions match TRBD1. The input for sequencing was PBMCs, taken about 110 days after intestinal transplant. The clonotype was recovered from a human patient who received an intestinal transplant, so some T cells may come from the graft donor. This chain's CDR3 is CASSVGTGGSYEQYF. CDR3 DNA: TGCGCCAGCAGCGTCGGGACAGGGGGTTCCTACGAGCAGTACTTC.